The rows below give T cell receptor beta chains drawn from one sample of a study of T cell responses to AZD1222 COVID-19 vaccine. Some clones are missing from TCRdb's copy, which holds only in-frame ones; the method was immunoSEQ multiplex PCR. The table has some 140,000 clones, 80% to 95% seen once. The sample in question was peripheral blood, obtained on day 0 of AZD1222 vaccination. The receptors shown here come from an adult in good health. Each CDR3 is given with its conserved first and last residue. Each record gives: V gene, J gene, D gene, clone size, CDR3 DNA, CDR3 protein. D genes are given only for firm matches. Clone size is not always given. Where it is, it says once, few, many or a class for expanded clones.

TRBV10-3	TRBJ2-2	TRBD2	-	TGTGCCATCAGTCTAGCGGGGCACACCGGGGAGCTGTTTTTT	CAISLAGHTGELFF
TRBV2	TRBJ2-2	-	-	TGTGCCGACAGACGTAGGGATGCCCCCGGGGAGCTGTTTTTT	CADRRRDAPGELFF
TRBV18	TRBJ1-3	-	-	TGTGCCAGCTCACCCATCTCAGGAAACACCATATATTTT	CASSPISGNTIYF
TRBV24-1	TRBJ2-3	-	-	TGTGCCACCAGTGATGGGGGACACATAGCTAGCACAGATACGCAGTATTTT	CATSDGGHIASTDTQYF
TRBV27	TRBJ1-2	TRBD1	-	TGTGCCAGCAGGGCATGGACAGGGGGCTTTTATGGCTACACCTTC	CASRAWTGGFYGYTF
TRBV7-2	TRBJ2-5	TRBD2	-	TGTGCCAGCAGCCAGGGACTAGCGGGAGCCCAAGAGACCCAGTACTTC	CASSQGLAGAQETQYF
TRBV18	TRBJ1-2	-	-	TGTGCCAGCTCACTAACCGGGGGCGGTGGCTACACCTTC	CASSLTGGGGYTF
TRBV5-4	TRBJ2-7	TRBD1	-	TGTGCCAGCACTTCGACAGGGGATCTCTACGAGCAGTACTTC	CASTSTGDLYEQYF
TRBV7-8	TRBJ2-2	TRBD2	-	TGTGCCAGCAGCTCCGTTGGGCGGGAGGTATCCACCGGGGAGCTGTTTTTT	CASSSVGREVSTGELFF
TRBV5-4	TRBJ2-7	-	-	TGTGCCAGCAGCTTGTCCGGGGGATCCTACGAGCAGTACTTC	CASSLSGGSYEQYF
TRBV7-3	TRBJ1-2	-	-	TGTGCCAGCAGCCCACTGCCCCCCCAGGATAACTATGGCTACACCTTC	CASSPLPPQDNYGYTF
TRBV6-5	TRBJ1-6	-	-	TGTGCCAGCAGTCCCCCGAAGGGTCGGAATTCACCCCTCCACTTT	CASSPPKGRNSPLHF
TRBV9	TRBJ2-1	TRBD2	-	TGTGCCAGCAGCGTAGTGGCGGGAGGGGTCCAGGTATACAATGAGCAGTTCTTC	CASSVVAGGVQVYNEQFF
TRBV23-1	TRBJ1-3	-	-	TGCGCCAGCAGTCAACCACAGCACGGAACCCTCTCTGGAAACACCATATATTTT	CASSQPQHGTLSGNTIYF
TRBV20-1	TRBJ1-1	-	-	TGCAGTGCTAGTTGGGGGTTGAGCACTGAAGCTTTCTTT	CSASWGLSTEAFF
TRBV18	TRBJ1-1	-	-	TGTGCCAGCTCACCACAGAGCGGGAACCCTGGGGGTACTGAAGCTTTCTTT	CASSPQSGNPGGTEAFF
TRBV2	TRBJ1-2	-	-	TGTGCCAGCAGTGAACGAGGGGGCTATGGCTACACCTTC	CASSERGGYGYTF
TRBV6-5	TRBJ1-2	-	-	TGTGCCAGCAGTTACGACCTGGGGGGATTTAACTATGGCTACACCTTC	CASSYDLGGFNYGYTF
TRBV10-1	TRBJ1-5	-	-	TGCGCCAGCAGTGATAACACAGTCTATCAGCCCCAGCATTTT	CASSDNTVYQPQHF
TRBV15	TRBJ1-2	-	few	TGTGCCACCAGCAGAGATAATGGGCAGTTGTATGGCTACACCTTC	CATSRDNGQLYGYTF
TRBV13	TRBJ2-4	TRBD1	once	TGTGCCAGCAGCGAAGGACAGGGAAGAAACATTCAGTACTTC	CASSEGQGRNIQYF
TRBV5-5	TRBJ1-2	TRBD1	-	TGTGCCAGCAGCCCTCTCCAGGGGGAAGTGAACTATGGCTACACCTTC	CASSPLQGEVNYGYTF
TRBV6-6	TRBJ1-4	-	once	TGTGCCAGCAGTTATCGAGGGAACGGTGAAAAACTGTTTTTT	CASSYRGNGEKLFF
TRBV18	TRBJ1-1	-	once	TGTGCCAGCTCACGGGTCGGAGGGAGTAGGGCGAACACTGAAGCTTTCTTT	CASSRVGGSRANTEAFF
TRBV5-8	TRBJ2-1	TRBD2	-	TGTGCCAGCAGCCCCCCTAGCGGAGGGTACAATGAGCAGTTCTTC	CASSPPSGGYNEQFF
TRBV12-3/TRBV12-4	TRBJ2-3	TRBD1	-	TGTGCCAGCAGGAGACAGGGGTCAGATACGCAGTATTTT	CASRRQGSDTQYF
TRBV13	TRBJ2-1	-	-	TGTGCCAGCAGCCTCTTTGGTGAGCAGTTCTTC	CASSLFGEQFF
TRBV19	TRBJ2-1	-	-	TGTGCCAGTCGAGGGGAGTACAATGAGCAGTTCTTC	CASRGEYNEQFF
TRBV4-1	TRBJ1-2	-	-	TGCGCCAGCAGCGCGGGACGGCGGGAAGGCTACACCTTC	CASSAGRREGYTF
TRBV30	TRBJ1-2	-	-	TGTGCCTGGAGTGTAGGATCTGCGGGGGATGGCTACACCTTC	CAWSVGSAGDGYTF
TRBV7-2	TRBJ2-5	-	-	TGTGCCAGCAGCTCCCCGCAAAGCCAAGAGACCCAGTACTTC	CASSSPQSQETQYF
TRBV29-1	TRBJ1-3	-	-	TGCAGCGTCTGTCCCAGCTCTGGAAACACCATATATTTT	CSVCPSSGNTIYF
TRBV18	TRBJ2-5	TRBD1	-	TGTGCCAGCTCACCACCTGGGACAGGGGTGGGCGGGAGCGTCGGAGAGACCCAGTACTTC	CASSPPGTGVGGSVGETQYF
TRBV7-9	TRBJ2-3	-	-	TGTGCCAGCAGCCCCCTAGTGAATTCTGCAGATACGCAGTATTTT	CASSPLVNSADTQYF
TRBV6-5	TRBJ2-3	-	-	TGTGCCAGCAGGGTAGCACAGATCACAGATACGCAGTATTTT	CASRVAQITDTQYF
TRBV2	TRBJ1-6	-	-	TGTGCCAGCAGCGCCGGCGAGACAGCCAATTCACCCCTCCACTTT	CASSAGETANSPLHF
TRBV2	TRBJ2-2	TRBD1	-	TGTGCCAGCAGTGTACAGGACAGGGCTAACACCGGGGAGCTGTTTTTT	CASSVQDRANTGELFF
TRBV4-1	TRBJ2-2	TRBD2	-	TGCGCCAGCAGCCAAGAGACCCTAGCGGGAGGGCCTAACGGGGAGCTGTTTTTT	CASSQETLAGGPNGELFF
TRBV5-1	TRBJ2-1	TRBD2	-	TGCGCCAGCAGCTTGGCGACTAGCGGGTACAATGAGCAGTTCTTC	CASSLATSGYNEQFF
TRBV5-4	TRBJ1-1	-	-	TGTGCCAGCAGCTTTCTAGCGGGGGACACTGAAGCTTTCTTT	CASSFLAGDTEAFF
TRBV11-2	TRBJ2-5	TRBD2	-	TGTGCCAGCAGCTTCTCGGGACTAGCGGGAGAAGAGACCCAGTACTTC	CASSFSGLAGEETQYF
TRBV7-2	TRBJ1-2	-	-	TGTGCCAGCAGCTTAGGAAAGCCGAGATATGGCTACACCTTC	CASSLGKPRYGYTF
TRBV19	TRBJ2-2	TRBD1	-	TGTGCCAGTAAGAACAGGGGCGACACCGGGGAGCTGTTTTTT	CASKNRGDTGELFF
TRBV27	TRBJ2-1	-	-	TGTGCCAGCAGTTTGGGCCGCCTGAGGTCCTACAATGAGCAGTTCTTC	CASSLGRLRSYNEQFF